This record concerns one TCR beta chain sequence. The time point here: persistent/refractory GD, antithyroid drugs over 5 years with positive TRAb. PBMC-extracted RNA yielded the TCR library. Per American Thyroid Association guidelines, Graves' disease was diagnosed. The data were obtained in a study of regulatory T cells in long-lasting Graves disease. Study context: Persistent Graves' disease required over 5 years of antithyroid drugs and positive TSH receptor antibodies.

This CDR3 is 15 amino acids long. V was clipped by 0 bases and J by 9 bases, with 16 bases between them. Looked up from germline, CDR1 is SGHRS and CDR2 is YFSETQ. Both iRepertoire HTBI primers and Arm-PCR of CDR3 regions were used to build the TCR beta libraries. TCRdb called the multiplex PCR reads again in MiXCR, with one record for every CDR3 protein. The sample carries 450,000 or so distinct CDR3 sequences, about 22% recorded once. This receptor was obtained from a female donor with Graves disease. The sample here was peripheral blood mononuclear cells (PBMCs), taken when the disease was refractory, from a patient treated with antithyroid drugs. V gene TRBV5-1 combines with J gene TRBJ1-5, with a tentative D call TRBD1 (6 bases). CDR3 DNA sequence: TGCGCCAGCAGCTTGGCGCCGGGACAACAGGGGCCCCAGCATTTT. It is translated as CASSLAPGQQGPQHF.